A single sample gave rise to the 20 T cell receptor beta chains below, sequenced in a study of blood T cells in healthy people across ages. For the second PCR, which ran for about 6 to 12 cycles, a sample-barcoded 5' primer and a J-beta primer mix were used. TCRdb passed the 5' RACE reads through MiXCR, listing each CDR3 protein once. The data hold about 930,000 distinct CDR3 sequences, with 29% observed a single time. A further study also used this sample, focusing on T cells of mothers and their children.

Sequenced sample: blood. The receptors here all came from a woman aged 40 to 50 in good health.

The sample holds a few counts of this clonotype. The V and J genes are TRBV7-2 and TRBJ2-1, with D perhaps TRBD1 or TRBD2 (5 bases each). This CDR3 contains 17 residues. CDR1 is SGHTA and CDR2 is FQGNSA in the germline V gene. The V and J ends lost 1 base and 6 bases respectively, with 19 bases between them. The CDR3 DNA sequence: TGTGCCAGCAGCTTAGGCTCGGGGACGCCAAAGCTCAATGAGCAGTTCTTC. It encodes CASSLGSGTPKLNEQFF.

The chain carries TRBV27 and TRBJ1-2; TRBD1 matches at 8 bases. With 5 bases clipped from V and 2 bases from J, the junction kept 10 bases outside the gene matches. Germline lookup yields CDR1 MNHEY and CDR2 SMNVEV (reference sequence). The CDR3 consists of 16 residues. CDR3 DNA: TGTGCCAGCAGTCGCGGGACAGGCGACCTAAACTATGGCTACACCTTC. This translates into CASSRGTGDLNYGYTF.

Comment on this clonotype: A read error is possible here, since a much larger clone lies one base away. The chain joins TRBV20-1 to TRBJ2-1, with a possible D match to TRBD2 (6 bases). The germline V and J ends were trimmed by 8 bases and 10 bases, with 21 bases remaining between them. The CDR3 is made up of 13 amino acids. From germline, CDR1 is DFQATT and CDR2 SNEGSKA (reference sequence). The CDR3 region has the DNA TGCAGTCTAAGGAGGGTAAGCTCCTACGAGCAGTTCTTC. Its translation: CSLRRVSSYEQFF.

The chain couples TRBV5-1 to TRBJ2-1; D is perhaps TRBD2 (7 bases). CDR3 length: 16 residues. Germline V gives CDR1 SGHRS, CDR2 YFSETQ. Trimming shortened V by 6 bases and J by 7 bases, and 23 bases separated the two germline ends. CDR3 nucleotides: TGCGCCAGCATCCTAACTGGGGGGGCAGGTGGGAATGAGCAGTTCTTC. It yields the protein CASILTGGAGGNEQFF.

As for this clonotype: This may be a read error: a much more frequent sequence differs by one nucleotide. The chain has TRBV6-5 and TRBJ2-3; D remains ambiguous. Per germline, CDR1 MNHEY and CDR2 SVGAGI. The V end lost 4 bases, the J end lost 3 bases, and 8 bases lay between the germline ends. This CDR3 is 13 amino acids long. Written as DNA, the CDR3 is TGTGCCAGCAGTTGCCGTCTAACAGATACGCAGTATTTT. This codes for CASSCRLTDTQYF.

The J gene is TRBJ2-1, the V gene TRBV6-6; no reliable D call. Germline assignment: CDR1 MNHNY and CDR2 SVGAGI (reference sequence). Trimming took 5 bases from V and 9 from J, leaving 14 bases between them. The CDR3 is 13 residues long. The CDR3 here is CASSTEICIEQFF. Written as DNA, the CDR3 is TGTGCCAGCAGTACCGAGATCTGCATTGAGCAGTTCTTC.

Remarks on this clonotype: This clone may be a read error of a much larger clone one base away. The chain carries TRBV5-1 and TRBJ2-7; maybe TRBD1 (5 bases). Between the trimmed V and J ends, which lost 0 bases and 7 bases, there was a span of 17 bases. This CDR3 has 15 residues. Per the germline V gene, CDR1 is SGHRS and CDR2 is YFSETQ. The CDR3 spells CASSLATQVGNEQYF. CDR3 nucleotide sequence: TGCGCCAGCAGCTTGGCCACACAGGTTGGGAATGAGCAGTACTTC.

The V and J genes are TRBV19 and TRBJ1-2, with D maybe TRBD1 (5 bases). Germline CDR1 LNHDA, CDR2 SQIVND (reference sequence). There are 14 residues in the CDR3. Trimming took 6 bases from V and 4 from J, leaving 15 bases between them. The CDR3 nucleotides read TGTGCCAGTAGCAGACAGCCGCCCTTCTATGGCTACACCTTC. It is translated as CASSRQPPFYGYTF.

This chain uses TRBV5-1 with TRBJ2-2, with D possibly TRBD1 on 6 matching bases. Germline V gene data show CDR1 as SGHRS and CDR2 as YFSETQ. The CDR3 runs 16 residues. V was clipped by 5 bases and J by 3 bases, with 17 bases between them. As DNA, the CDR3 is TGCGCCAGCAGACTCTTACAGGGCCGGGACACCGGGGAGCTGTTTTTT. This encodes CASRLLQGRDTGELFF.

The rearrangement uses TRBV13 and TRBJ2-2; no definite D call. This CDR3 comprises 14 residues. Per the germline V gene, CDR1 is PRHDT and CDR2 is FYEKMQ (reference sequence). The V end was cut by 0 bases, the J end by 6 bases, with 8 bases between. CDR3 DNA sequence: TGTGCCAGCAGCTTAGGTTGGGAACCCGGGGAGCTGTTTTTT. It specifies CASSLGWEPGELFF.

The chain uses TRBV14 and TRBJ2-5; TRBD1 aligns across 8 bases. The J call is in doubt because the DNA end fits TRBJ2-1 better. The CDR3 sequence is 17 residues long. The germline V gene has CDR1 SGHDN and CDR2 FVKESK. Here the CDR3 reads CASSQGFGTGVQETQFF. The CDR3 DNA reads TGTGCCAGCAGCCAAGGTTTCGGGACAGGAGTCCAAGAGACCCAGTTCTTC.

The chain is built from TRBV6-2 or TRBV6-3 and TRBJ2-1; D may match TRBD1 or TRBD2 (6 bases each). The J call is in doubt because the DNA end fits TRBJ2-7 better. The V gene's germline CDR1 is MNHEY and CDR2 SVGEGT. This CDR3 contains 13 residues. The CDR3 loop is CASSYSRGAEQYF. The CDR3, as DNA: TGTGCCAGCAGTTACTCGAGGGGGGCTGAGCAGTACTTC.

This rearrangement joins TRBV12-3 or TRBV12-4 to TRBJ2-3; D gene unclear. Trimming pared 7 bases from V and 1 base from J, leaving 15 bases between. The CDR3 has 15 amino acids. The CDR3 nucleotides are TGTGCCAGCACGGTAACGAATCCGCGCACAGATACGCAGTATTTT. It translates to CASTVTNPRTDTQYF.

This clonotype was seen repeatedly, ten times or more. This chain joins TRBV7-6 and TRBJ1-4; D not resolved. From germline, CDR1 is SGHVS and CDR2 FNYEAQ. The V end was cut by 5 bases, the J end by 3 bases, with 10 bases between. The CDR3 has 14 amino acids. The CDR3: CASSPDAANEKLFF. CDR3 DNA: TGTGCCAGCAGCCCGGATGCGGCTAATGAAAAACTGTTTTTT.

In regard to this clonotype: A read error may produce the germline difference seen at one junction end. The chain carries TRBV7-2 and TRBJ2-5, with D possibly matching TRBD2 (6 bases). The J call may be wrong; the DNA end is better matched by TRBJ2-7. This CDR3 has 14 residues. In germline, CDR1 is SGHTA, CDR2 FQGNSA. CDR3 DNA: TGTGCCAGCAGCGGGTACCGGGACTCCTCCGAGCAGTACTTC. It encodes CASSGYRDSSEQYF.

J is TRBJ2-3 and V is TRBV4-3; D is perhaps TRBD1 (6 bases). The CDR3 covers 17 residues. Germline CDR1 LGHNA, CDR2 YSLEER. V lost 0 bases, J lost 2 bases, and 15 bases lay in between. The CDR3 reads CASSQESRDTPTDTQYF. CDR3 nucleotide sequence: TGCGCCAGCAGCCAAGAATCACGGGACACCCCCACAGATACGCAGTATTTT.

This clonotype was seen a handful of times. The chain couples TRBV6-2 or TRBV6-3 to TRBJ2-5; 7 bases match TRBD2. There are 17 residues in the CDR3. Germline V lookup: CDR1 MNHEY, CDR2 SVGEGT. Trimming took 4 bases from V and 2 from J; bases not matched to a gene: 13. CDR3 nucleotides: TGTGCCAGCAGTTCCACGGGACGAGCGGGGTCACAAGAGACCCAGTACTTC. The encoded protein is CASSSTGRAGSQETQYF.

About this clonotype itself: A much bigger clone sits one base away, suggesting this may be a read error. V usage is TRBV12-5 and J usage is TRBJ2-5, with 9 bases that match TRBD2. This CDR3 has 13 residues. V dropped 0 bases and J dropped 11; count of bases not matched to a gene: 4. Germline V gene sequence: CDR1 LGHNT, CDR2 FRNRAP. This chain's CDR3 is CASGLVSSGEQYF. The CDR3 region has the DNA TGTGCTAGTGGTTTGGTCTCTAGCGGGGAGCAGTACTTC.

Points on this clonotype: A much larger clone lies one base from this, so it may be a read error. Here the CDR3 reads CANSLATGVYGYTF. DNA of the CDR3: TGCGCCAACAGCTTGGCGACGGGGGTCTATGGCTACACCTTC. J is TRBJ1-2 and V is TRBV5-1; TRBD1 is a possible D gene (5 bases). CDR1 is SGHRS, CDR2 YFSETQ, per germline. CDR3 length: 14 residues.

The CDR3 sequence is CASSLSQGSGYGYTF. DNA for the CDR3: TGTGCCAGCAGTTTATCGCAGGGGAGCGGCTATGGCTACACCTTC. The J gene is TRBJ1-2, the V gene TRBV27; D perhaps matches TRBD1 (6 bases). Trimming cost V 0 bases and J 4 bases, with 12 bases left between them. Germline V lookup: CDR1 MNHEY, CDR2 SMNVEV (reference sequence). The CDR3 runs to 15 residues.